These T cell receptor beta chains were read from a single sample in a study of blood T cell repertoires in COVID-19. Produced via immunoSEQ multiplex PCR; TCRdb's table is partial and in-frame only. The sample carries about 210,000 clones, 65% to 90% recorded once. Material for sequencing was peripheral blood. The receptors here all came from a man aged 50 or older with COVID-19, enrolled during active disease. CDR3s include the opening cysteine and the closing phenylalanine or tryptophan. A D gene is named only where the DNA matches it firmly. Clone size is stated in some rows and not others, as once, few, many or a class when expanded.

TRBV3-1/TRBV3-2,TRBD2,TRBJ2-3,.,TGTGCCAGCAGCCAAGCCGCGGGGGCTAGCGGGGATACGCAGTATTTT,CASSQAAGASGDTQYF
TRBV5-5,TRBD1,TRBJ1-5,.,TGTGCCAGCAGCTTGGAGGCCCGACAGGGAATCAATCAGCCCCAGCATTTT,CASSLEARQGINQPQHF
TRBV7-3,.,TRBJ2-1,once,TGTGCCAGCAGCGAAACAGGGAACGAGCAGTTCTTC,CASSETGNEQFF
TRBV4-3,TRBD1,TRBJ2-2,.,TGCGCCAGCAGCCAGGACAGGGAAACCGGGGAGCTGTTTTTT,CASSQDRETGELFF
TRBV2,.,TRBJ2-3,.,TGTGCCAGCAGTGTTCGAGATACGCAGTATTTT,CASSVRDTQYF
TRBV5-4,.,TRBJ2-7,.,TGTGCCAGCACCTCATCGGGAGACAGGGACGAGCAGTACTTC,CASTSSGDRDEQYF
TRBV6-1,TRBD1,TRBJ1-6,.,TGTGCCAGCAGTGAACTCCCAGGGGGATATAATTCACCCCTCCACTTT,CASSELPGGYNSPLHF
TRBV4-2,TRBD2,TRBJ2-1,.,TGTGCCAGCAGCCAAGAAGCGGGGGGAACCTACAATGAGCAGTTCTTC,CASSQEAGGTYNEQFF
TRBV7-2,.,TRBJ2-7,.,TGTGCCAGCAGCTTAGCGCGAGCTACTTACTACGAGCAGTACTTC,CASSLARATYYEQYF
TRBV5-1,.,TRBJ2-7,.,TGCGCCAGCAAAACAGGGCCTGTTGTCTCCTACGAGCAGTACTTC,CASKTGPVVSYEQYF
TRBV7-9,TRBD1,TRBJ2-5,.,TGTGCCAGCAGCTCTTCAGGGGGCAGGGGGCAGGGTTGGGAGACCCAGTACTTC,CASSSSGGRGQGWETQYF
TRBV18,TRBD1,TRBJ1-2,.,TGTGCCAGCTCACCTAATACAGGGGAGGGCTACACCTTC,CASSPNTGEGYTF
TRBV29-1,.,TRBJ1-6,.,TGCAGCGTTGATCGAAGGGGGAGAACTTCACCCCTCCACTTT,CSVDRRGRTSPLHF
TRBV4-2,TRBD1,TRBJ1-3,.,TGTGCCAGCAGCCCGACAGGGGGTAGTGCTGGAAACACCATATATTTT,CASSPTGGSAGNTIYF
TRBV7-2,TRBD1,TRBJ1-2,few,TGTGCCAGCAGCCCTCAGGGGGCCAGCTATGGCTACACCTTC,CASSPQGASYGYTF
TRBV7-9,TRBD1,TRBJ1-4,.,TGTGCCAGCAGCCTCCGACAGGGGGCCAAACAGGGGAAACTGTTTTTT,CASSLRQGAKQGKLFF
TRBV6-5,TRBD1,TRBJ1-3,once,TGTGCCAGCAGTCCGGGACAGGGGGTAGGAAACACCATATATTTT,CASSPGQGVGNTIYF
TRBV10-3,TRBD2,TRBJ2-1,.,TGTGCCATCTGTGAGGAGCGGGGGGTTCCCAATGAGCAGTTCTTC,CAICEERGVPNEQFF
TRBV5-1,TRBD2,TRBJ2-5,few,TGCGCCAGCAGCCCGGCGACGGGGGGAGAGACCCAGTACTTC,CASSPATGGETQYF
TRBV10-3,TRBD1,TRBJ1-2,.,TGTGCCATCAGGCTCGGGACAGGGGACTATGGCTACACCTTC,CAIRLGTGDYGYTF
TRBV6-6,TRBD1,TRBJ2-7,.,TGTGCCAGCCGTGGCCGGGACAGGGGTGCCCCCGAGCAGTACTTC,CASRGRDRGAPEQYF
TRBV19,.,TRBJ2-7,.,TGTGCCAGTAGTATAGGCAGGGGATCCCCCTACGAGCAGTACTTC,CASSIGRGSPYEQYF
TRBV24-1,TRBD1,TRBJ1-5,once,TGTGCCACCAGTGATCCTGGACAGGGCCACAATCAGCCCCAGCATTTT,CATSDPGQGHNQPQHF
TRBV6-2/TRBV6-3,.,TRBJ1-5,.,TGTGCCAGCAGCCCATTGGCGGGGATTAGCAATCAGCCCCAGCATTTT,CASSPLAGISNQPQHF
TRBV6-2/TRBV6-3,.,TRBJ2-7,.,TGTGCCAGCAGTTATAGGCGGGGTATCTCCTACGAGCAGTACTTC,CASSYRRGISYEQYF
TRBV30,.,TRBJ1-6,.,TGTGCCGGGAGGACTTCGAGCTCCTATAATTCACCCCTCCACTTT,CAGRTSSSYNSPLHF
TRBV7-9,TRBD1,TRBJ2-5,.,TGTGCCAGCATTCCTGTACAGGGGGCAGGGACCCAGTACTTC,CASIPVQGAGTQYF
TRBV24-1,TRBD1,TRBJ2-3,.,TGTGCCACCAGTGATTTGGGGACAGGGACAAATACGCAGTATTTT,CATSDLGTGTNTQYF
TRBV5-5,TRBD1,TRBJ1-5,.,TGTGCCAGCAGCCGGGACAGGACTGGCAATCAGCCCCAGCATTTT,CASSRDRTGNQPQHF
TRBV7-9,TRBD1,TRBJ2-1,.,TGTGCCAGCAGCCCCTACAGGGGGACGTACAATGAGCAGTTCTTC,CASSPYRGTYNEQFF
TRBV28,TRBD1,TRBJ2-7,.,TGTGCCAGCAGTTCACAGGGGGCGCTCTACGAGCAGTACTTC,CASSSQGALYEQYF
TRBV3-1/TRBV3-2,TRBD1,TRBJ2-4,.,TGTGCCAGCAGCCAAAGGGACAGAGAAAACATTCAGTACTTC,CASSQRDRENIQYF
TRBV24-1,TRBD1,TRBJ2-5,.,TGTGCCACCAGTGATTCGACAGGGCAAGAGACCCAGTACTTC,CATSDSTGQETQYF
TRBV5-5,.,TRBJ1-5,.,TGTGCCAGCAGCTTGGGTGGAGAATCGGTCCAGCCCCAGCATTTT,CASSLGGESVQPQHF
TRBV5-1,TRBD2,TRBJ2-3,.,TGCGCCAGCAGCGGTCGACTAGCGCCCACAGATACGCAGTATTTT,CASSGRLAPTDTQYF
TRBV5-1,.,TRBJ2-2,.,TGCGCCAGCAGCTTGTGGGGGCCCGGGGAGCTGTTTTTT,CASSLWGPGELFF
TRBV19,.,TRBJ1-3,.,TGTGCCAGTACTCCGGTCGGGTCTTCTGGAAACACCATATATTTT,CASTPVGSSGNTIYF
TRBV5-1,.,TRBJ2-6,.,TGCGCCAGCAGCTTGTTTATCTCTGGGGCCAACGTCCTGACTTTC,CASSLFISGANVLTF
TRBV21-1,.,TRBJ2-7,.,TGTGCCAGCAGCAAGAGTCTAGCGCGGTGGCGAGACGAGCAGTACTTC,CASSKSLARWRDEQYF
TRBV5-1,.,TRBJ1-2,.,TGCGCCAGCACCTCGGGGGGGGGCGCCTACTATGGCTACACCTTC,CASTSGGGAYYGYTF
TRBV4-2,TRBD1,TRBJ1-2,.,TGTGCCAGCAGCCGAGGGACAGAGTACTATGGCTACACCTTC,CASSRGTEYYGYTF
TRBV10-3,.,TRBJ2-1,.,TGTGCCATCAGTGGGAACGGGACTCGCCTCCCCTATGAGCAGTTCTTC,CAISGNGTRLPYEQFF
TRBV7-9,.,TRBJ1-2,.,TGTGCCAGCAGCTTACCCCCCGAGGGAGCGCATGGCTACACCTTC,CASSLPPEGAHGYTF
TRBV4-1,.,TRBJ2-2,.,TGCGCCAGCAGCCAAGAGCGGACCGGGGAGCTGTTTTTT,CASSQERTGELFF
TRBV19,.,TRBJ1-1,.,TGTGCCAGTACCTTGGGCTACACTGAAGCTTTCTTT,CASTLGYTEAFF
TRBV27,.,TRBJ1-3,.,TGTGCCAGCAGTTTACGGGGGATCGGAAACACCATATATTTT,CASSLRGIGNTIYF
TRBV5-1,.,TRBJ2-6,few,TGCGCCAGCAGCCTCGAGGGGGTAGCTGGGGCCAACGTCCTGACTTTC,CASSLEGVAGANVLTF
TRBV7-2,.,TRBJ1-1,.,TGTGCCAGCAGCTTTGGGGGCATGAACACTGAAGCTTTCTTT,CASSFGGMNTEAFF
TRBV28,.,TRBJ2-7,.,TGTGCCAGCAGTTTTGTCGACAGCCTCTACGAGCAGTACTTC,CASSFVDSLYEQYF
TRBV9,.,TRBJ1-5,.,TGTGCCAGCAGCCCCCCGCGGGGGCCAGAGAGTTATCAGCCCCAGCATTTT,CASSPPRGPESYQPQHF
TRBV5-1,TRBD1,TRBJ2-4,.,TGCGCCAGCAGCTTGCTCGAGGGGGCCAACATTCAGTACTTC,CASSLLEGANIQYF
TRBV7-9,TRBD2,TRBJ2-5,.,TGTGCCAGCAGCCCTACGAACCGGGACTACTGGTACCAAGAGACCCAGTACTTC,CASSPTNRDYWYQETQYF
TRBV3-1/TRBV3-2,.,TRBJ1-1,.,TGTGCCAGCAGCCAAGATATCAGGTTATCTGAAGCTTTCTTT,CASSQDIRLSEAFF
TRBV5-1,TRBD1,TRBJ1-6,once,TGCGCCAGCAGCTGGGACAGGGTCACCCCTTCACCCCTCCACTTT,CASSWDRVTPSPLHF
TRBV5-6,.,TRBJ2-3,.,TGTGCCAGCAGCTTTCCTTATAGCACAGATACGCAGTATTTT,CASSFPYSTDTQYF